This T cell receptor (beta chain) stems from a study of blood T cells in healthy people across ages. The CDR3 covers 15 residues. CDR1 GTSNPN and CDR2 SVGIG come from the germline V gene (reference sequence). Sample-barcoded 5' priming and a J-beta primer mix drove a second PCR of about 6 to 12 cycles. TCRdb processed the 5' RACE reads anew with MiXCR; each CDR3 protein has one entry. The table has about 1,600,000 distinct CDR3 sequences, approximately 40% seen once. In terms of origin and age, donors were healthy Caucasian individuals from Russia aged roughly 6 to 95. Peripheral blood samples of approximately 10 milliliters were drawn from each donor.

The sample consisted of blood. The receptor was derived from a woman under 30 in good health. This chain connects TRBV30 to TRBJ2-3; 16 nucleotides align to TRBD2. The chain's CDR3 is CAWGLAGGRTDTQYF. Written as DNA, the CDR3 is TGTGCTTGGGGACTAGCGGGGGGGCGCACAGATACGCAGTATTTT.